This entry describes one T cell receptor beta chain. What it recognizes is unknown. Primers for the PCR totalled 60 Vbeta and 13 Jbeta. This table comes from immunoSEQ multiplex PCR, and its TCRdb copy is limited to in-frame clones, with some not included. This table holds approximately 110,000 clones, 65% to 80% found once. This sample was included in a study of cytomegalovirus exposure and HLA in healthy donors. Germline values: CDR1 LGHNA, CDR2 YSLEER. Trimming removed 0 bases at V and 0 bases at J, with 8 bases between. CDR3 length: 15 residues. Findings and caveats of the study: DRB1 showed the most TCR associations and HLA-C the fewest in a later analysis, as rates varied by HLA locus.

The sequencing sample was made of PBMCs. The chain links TRBV4-3 to TRBJ1-1; D unclear. The sequence was obtained from a female donor in good health and CMV-seropositive. CDR3: CASSQEAVMNTEAFF. The CDR3 DNA is TGCGCCAGCAGCCAAGAGGCAGTGATGAACACTGAAGCTTTCTTT.